Below, one T cell receptor beta chain is given with its context. These data belong to a study of blood T cell repertoires in COVID-19. Looking at the study overall: Sample material is recorded as cDNA or gDNA derived from T cells, B-cell-depleted T cells, or PBMCs.

In the original workflow: Researchers report that nucleated cell counts were estimated from reference gene primer amplification. TCRdb keeps only in-frame clones here, not all; method: immunoSEQ multiplex PCR. V and J calls and clone size come straight from that table; D and trimming were deduced from the DNA. The sample lists hundreds of thousands of clones; about 90% were seen once. Recruits, aged about 18 to 100 years, lived in 25 or so US areas. Which cohort a participant joined came from the clinical history participants gave. Trimming shortened V by 9 bases and J by 4 bases, and 9 bases separated the two germline ends. In germline, CDR1 is KGHDR, CDR2 SFDVKD. The CDR3 totals 12 residues.

The V and J genes are TRBV24-1 and TRBJ2-1, with D perhaps matching TRBD2 (6 bases). The sample taken for sequencing was PBMCs or T cells enriched from blood (not recorded which). This clonotype originated in a woman aged 18-29 years with acute COVID-19. The CDR3 here is CATGRGYNEQFF. The CDR3 DNA sequence: TGTGCCACCGGCCGGGGGTACAATGAGCAGTTCTTC.